This T cell receptor (beta chain) was identified during a study of blood T cell repertoires in COVID-19. Repertoires were generated with immunoSEQ multiplex PCR, while TCRdb's copy carries only in-frame clones and drops some. The repertoire has tens of thousands of clones, over 75% of them found once; the top ten carry approximately 12%. The CDR3 loop spans 14 amino acids. Germline loops: CDR1 MNHEY, CDR2 SVGAGI. Trimming shortened V by 9 bases and J by 3 bases, and 16 bases separated the two germline ends. The chain employs TRBV6-5 and TRBJ2-3, with a possible D match to TRBD2 (6 bases). The sequenced sample consisted of peripheral blood. The sequence derives from a man older than 75 with acute or convalescent COVID-19. The DNA for the CDR3 is TGTGCCAGTGCTGGGACTTACCCTACAGATACGCAGTATTTT. Translating gives CASAGTYPTDTQYF.